Sequencing of this TCR beta chain was carried out in a study of T-cell memory formation after mild COVID-19. General study results and limits: Mainly in CM and EM were contracting CD4+ clones; CD8+ were in EMRA.

With 2 bases clipped from V and 1 base from J, the junction kept 6 bases outside the gene matches. Germline CDR1 and CDR2: SGDLS and YYNGEE. CDR3 size: 15 residues. 5'RACE, which relied on constant-segment primers, yielded TCR alpha and TCR beta cDNA libraries carrying sample barcodes and UMIs. TCRdb re-analysed the 5' RACE reads in MiXCR, keeping a single row per CDR3 protein. The sample lists 350,000 to 500,000 distinct CDR3 sequences; about a quarter were seen once. In this sample, this clonotype turned up a few times. Its antigen is currently unknown. The J gene is TRBJ2-7, the V gene TRBV9; 7 bases fit TRBD2. Sequenced material: PBMCs or a T cell subset sorted from them (not recorded which). The TCR comes from an adult woman who had mild COVID-19 (a few samples of this study predate the infection). Cell type and time point are not known. The CDR3, as DNA: TGTGCCAGCAGCGTCGGCGGGAGTCGGTCCTACGAGCAGTACTTC. This sequence encodes CASSVGGSRSYEQYF.